This passage covers 20 T cell receptor beta chains from one sample sequenced in a study of blood T cell repertoires in COVID-19. Assay: immunoSEQ multiplex PCR; the TCRdb copy retains only in-frame clones and omits some. This table holds tens of thousands of clones, approximately 86% found once. The sequenced sample was peripheral blood. The receptors here all came from a human donor with active COVID-19. The donor label of this sample is uncertain.

The chain uses TRBV28 and TRBJ1-5; possible D gene TRBD1, 5 bases. Between the trimmed V and J ends, which lost 2 bases and 9 bases, there was a span of 11 bases. From germline, CDR1 is MDHEN and CDR2 SYDVKM. The CDR3 loop spans 13 amino acids. CDR3 bases: TGTGCCAGCAGTTTAGGATCGGGGGGGCCCCAGCATTTT. Translation gives CASSLGSGGPQHF.

This chain joins TRBV2 and TRBJ1-2, with 9 bases identical to TRBD1. CDR1 and CDR2 from the germline V gene are SNHLY and FYNNEI. J lost 8 bases, V lost 2 bases, and 9 bases had no gene match. The CDR3 sequence is 15 residues long. The CDR3 spells CASSERKDRGMGYTF. In nucleotides, the CDR3 is TGTGCCAGCAGTGAAAGAAAGGACAGGGGTATGGGCTACACCTTC.

V gene TRBV7-2 combines with J gene TRBJ2-5; 7 bases are shared with TRBD2. CDR3 length equals 14 residues. Germline V lookup: CDR1 SGHTA, CDR2 FQGNSA. The V and J ends lost 5 bases and 4 bases, in that order; junction bases with no gene match: 7. The CDR3 DNA reads as TGTGCCAGCAGCGCGGGGACGGGAGGAGAGACCCAGTACTTC. It specifies CASSAGTGGETQYF.

The CDR3 sequence is CASSSPSLQGPGELFF. The CDR3 DNA sequence: TGTGCCAGCAGCTCCCCTTCATTACAGGGGCCCGGGGAGCTGTTTTTT. The chain recombines TRBV11-2 with TRBJ2-2; TRBD1 aligns across 7 bases. The CDR3 covers 16 residues. Germline-derived CDR1 and CDR2 are SGHAT and FQNNGV. The junction had 11 bases not matched to a gene; V was cut back by 4 bases and J by 6 bases.

V and J are TRBV27 and TRBJ1-6; 8 nucleotides line up with TRBD1. Germline V lookup: CDR1 MNHEY, CDR2 SMNVEV (reference sequence). CDR3 length: 14 residues. V lost 3 bases, J lost 8 bases, and 3 bases stayed unmatched. This CDR3 reads CASSLGTGYSPLHF. The CDR3 bases are TGTGCCAGCAGTTTGGGGACAGGATATTCACCCCTCCACTTT.

The chain is built from TRBV24-1 and TRBJ2-1; D not resolved. V was pared by 5 bases and J by 6 bases, with 13 bases between. Looked up from germline, CDR1 is KGHDR and CDR2 is SFDVKD. This CDR3 region has 14 residues. The CDR3 sequence is CATSARTEPNEQFF. In DNA, the CDR3 is TGTGCCACCAGTGCCAGAACCGAACCCAATGAGCAGTTCTTC.

This clone was observed a few times. The chain has TRBV6-4 and TRBJ2-1; D is uncertain. V lost 4 bases to trimming and J lost 2 bases, with 6 bases between them. CDR3 size: 13 residues. Germline values: CDR1 MRHNA, CDR2 SNTAGT. CDR3 nucleotides: TGTGCCAGCAGTGCCGACACCTACAATGAGCAGTTCTTC. Translation gives CASSADTYNEQFF.

The chain has TRBV18 and TRBJ1-3; D is unresolved. There are 17 residues in the CDR3. Trimming pared 2 bases from V and 1 base from J, leaving 15 bases between. The V gene's germline CDR1 is KGHSH and CDR2 LQKENI. The DNA for the CDR3 is TGTGCCAGCTCACCATTTGATGGCGGTGGATCTGGAAACACCATATATTTT. It codes for CASSPFDGGGSGNTIYF.

The CDR3 DNA follows: TGCGCCAGCAGCCAGGGACTAGCTTACGAGCAGTACTTC. The encoded protein is CASSQGLAYEQYF. The chain has TRBV4-3 and TRBJ2-7, with TRBD2 matching 9 bases. The CDR3 spans 13 residues. J lost 4 bases, V lost 3 bases, and 1 base had no gene match. From germline, CDR1 is LGHNA and CDR2 YSLEER.

The V call is TRBV5-1, the J call TRBJ2-2, with 10 nucleotides matching TRBD2. The CDR3 spans 15 residues. CDR1 is SGHRS and CDR2 is YFSETQ in the germline V gene. V shed 4 bases, J shed 4 bases, and the junction held 4 bases outside the gene matches. The DNA of the CDR3 is TGCGCCAGCAGCCCAGCGGGGGGGCCCACCGGGGAGCTGTTTTTT. This codes for CASSPAGGPTGELFF.

This chain joins TRBV5-1 and TRBJ2-7, with TRBD2 as a possible D gene (6 bases). The CDR3 consists of 15 residues. Germline V lookup: CDR1 SGHRS, CDR2 YFSETQ. V lost 2 bases and J 1 base, leaving 13 bases between the germline ends. For the CDR3, the DNA is TGCGCCAGCAGCTTTTGGCGGGGCGCTTCCTACGAGCAGTACTTC. Translating it yields CASSFWRGASYEQYF. The complete variable domain, with remaining parts taken from reference TRBV5-1 and TRBJ2-7, reads KAGVTQTPRYLIKTRGQQVTLSCSPISGHRSVSWYQQTPGQGLQFLFEYFSETQRNKGNFPGRFSGRQFSNSRSEMNVSTLELGDSALYLCASSFWRGASYEQYFGPGTRLTVT.

The V call is TRBV27, the J call TRBJ2-7; possibly TRBD2 for D (6 bases). Trimming cost V 3 bases and J 7 bases, with 19 bases left between them. Germline CDR1 MNHEY, CDR2 SMNVEV (reference sequence). CDR3 length: 15 amino acids. The CDR3: CASSFSGTVALEQYF. CDR3 sequence (DNA): TGTGCCAGCAGTTTTAGCGGCACCGTAGCGTTAGAGCAGTACTTC.

V usage is TRBV12-3 or TRBV12-4 and J usage is TRBJ1-2; D perhaps matches TRBD1 (5 bases). Trimming took off 6 bases at V and 5 bases at J, with 13 bases between the two ends. The CDR3 consists of 13 residues. The CDR3 spells CASRTGTAYGYTF. Here the CDR3 DNA reads TGTGCCAGCAGAACCGGGACTGCTTATGGCTACACCTTC.

The chain carries TRBV5-1 and TRBJ1-2; 7 nucleotides line up with TRBD1. The CDR3 extends over 14 amino acids. CDR1 and CDR2 (germline): SGHRS, YFSETQ. The V segment lost 0 bases and the J segment 4 bases; nucleotides outside the gene matches: 3. The CDR3 sequence is CASSLERDSYGYTF. CDR3 bases: TGCGCCAGCAGCTTGGAAAGGGACAGCTATGGCTACACCTTC. Full variable domain (remainder filled in from reference TRBV5-1 and TRBJ1-2): KAGVTQTPRYLIKTRGQQVTLSCSPISGHRSVSWYQQTPGQGLQFLFEYFSETQRNKGNFPGRFSGRQFSNSRSEMNVSTLELGDSALYLCASSLERDSYGYTFGSGTRLTVV.

V usage is TRBV27 and J usage is TRBJ1-2, with D possibly being TRBD1 (6 bases). The V end was cut by 6 bases, the J end by 4 bases, with 12 bases between. The CDR3 sequence is 13 residues long. Germline V gene data show CDR1 as MNHEY and CDR2 as SMNVEV (reference sequence). The DNA of the CDR3 is TGTGCCAGCAGGCTCAGGGGCGGCTATGGCTACACCTTC. Translation gives CASRLRGGYGYTF.

A word on this clone: The identical CDR3 is also encoded by other nucleotide sequences in the sample. V gene TRBV7-9 combines with J gene TRBJ2-7, with D maybe TRBD2 (5 bases). Trimming left V 5 bases short and J 0 bases short, with 8 bases between. The V gene's germline CDR1 is SEHNR and CDR2 FQNEAQ (reference sequence). CDR3 size: 13 residues. The CDR3 region has the DNA TGTGCCAGCAGCCGCCGGGACTCCTACGAGCAGTACTTC. Its translation: CASSRRDSYEQYF.

This sequence joins TRBV11-3 and TRBJ2-2; 8 nucleotides match TRBD1. V was clipped by 10 bases and J by 5 bases; unmatched bases: 12. The germline V gene encodes CDR1 SGHNT and CDR2 YENEEA. This CDR3 is built from 15 residues. The CDR3 nucleotides read TGTGCCACCGAAGGACAGGGACGTATTACCGGGGAGCTGTTTTTT. This sequence encodes CATEGQGRITGELFF. Based on the CDR3 plus reference TRBV11-3 and TRBJ2-2, the full variable domain is EAGVVQSPRYKIIEKKQPVAFWCNPISGHNTLYWYLQNLGQGPELLIRYENEEAVDDSQLPKDRFSAERLKGVDSTLKIQPAELGDSAVYLCATEGQGRITGELFFGEGSRLTVL.

V is TRBV6-5 and J is TRBJ2-1; 8 nucleotides line up with TRBD2. The CDR3 runs 13 residues. J gave up 5 bases and V 7 bases, and 4 bases lay outside the gene matches. Germline loops: CDR1 MNHEY, CDR2 SVGAGI. CDR3 nucleotide sequence: TGTGCCAGCAACAAGCGGGGGAACAATGAGCAGTTCTTC. Residues: CASNKRGNNEQFF.

The chain joins TRBV27 to TRBJ2-5, with TRBD2 matching 11 bases. Germline V gene sequence: CDR1 MNHEY, CDR2 SMNVEV (reference sequence). The J segment lost 4 bases and the V segment lost 11 bases, leaving 15 bases of the junction unmatched. The CDR3 spans 16 residues. CDR3 DNA sequence: TGTGCCTGCTCTGGGACTAGCGGATCCCTTCGAGAGACCCAGTACTTC. Translated, it gives CACSGTSGSLRETQYF.

The chain recombines TRBV11-3 with TRBJ2-5; perhaps TRBD1 as D (5 bases). V lost 5 bases to trimming and J lost 0 bases, with 13 bases between them. The CDR3 extends over 15 amino acids. Looked up from germline, CDR1 is SGHNT and CDR2 is YENEEA. CDR3: CASSQGHSYQETQYF. The DNA for the CDR3 is TGTGCCAGCAGCCAAGGACACTCGTACCAAGAGACCCAGTACTTC.